Listed here are 15 T cell receptor beta chains from one sample, sequenced in a study of shared clonotypes between healthy human individuals (dated by TCRdb to about 2020). The library was obtained by the immunoSEQ multiplex PCR assay. TCRdb obtained this table from immuneACCESS and retained in-frame rearrangements with V and J assigned. These tables miss some clones; where compared with another copy, unresolved V genes account for less than half of the shortfall, and the remainder is unexplained. The sample table shows 1.4 million to 1.5 million clones, and 95% to 97% are seen once. Clones ranked in the top ten supply approximately 1.1% of the sample. The sample comprised naive CD4+ T cells sorted from blood. Explained via the paper, the cell subset or site label denotes: CD45RA+ positively selected. All receptors come from a man between 25 and 39 years old in good health.

The chain has TRBV7-9 and TRBJ2-1; 8 bases fit TRBD2. In germline, CDR1 is SEHNR, CDR2 FQNEAQ (reference sequence). CDR3 size: 15 residues. The ends lost 5 bases at V and 6 bases at J; junction bases unmatched: 9. DNA for the CDR3: TGTGCCAGCAGCCCTCGGGAGGGCCGGGGCAATGAGCAGTTCTTC. Amino acid sequence: CASSPREGRGNEQFF.

The rearrangement uses TRBV7-2 and TRBJ2-3; no clear D gene. This CDR3 has 12 amino acids. Germline assignment: CDR1 SGHTA and CDR2 FQGNSA. V shed 5 bases and J shed 2 bases, with 5 bases lying between them. CDR3 sequence: CASSPPTDTQYF. CDR3 sequence (DNA): TGTGCCAGCAGCCCCCCCACAGATACGCAGTATTTT.

This chain uses TRBV5-4 with TRBJ1-5, with D hard to call. Germline lookup yields CDR1 SGHNT and CDR2 YYREEE (reference sequence). CDR3 length: 14 residues. V dropped 4 bases and J dropped 0 bases, with 8 bases sitting between them. The CDR3 protein is CASSVRPSNQPQHF. CDR3 sequence (DNA): TGTGCCAGCAGCGTCAGACCTAGCAATCAGCCCCAGCATTTT.

The chain recombines TRBV11-2 with TRBJ2-2, with TRBD2 as a possible D gene (5 bases). Germline CDR1 SGHAT, CDR2 FQNNGV. The CDR3 runs to 14 residues. Deletions cut 5 bases from V and 4 bases from J, with 11 bases between. Here the CDR3 reads CASSLRTFTGELFF. CDR3 bases: TGTGCCAGCAGCCTCCGGACTTTCACCGGGGAGCTGTTTTTT.

This chain connects TRBV10-3 to TRBJ2-5; TRBD2 is a possible D gene (6 bases). The V and J ends lost 6 bases and 1 base respectively, with 9 bases between them. Germline CDR1 is ENHRY and CDR2 is SYGVKD. This CDR3 has 13 residues. DNA of the CDR3: TGTGCCATCAGGGAGGGACCCCAAGAGACCCAGTACTTC. Its translation: CAIREGPQETQYF.

This chain joins TRBV5-1 and TRBJ2-2; 11 bases map to TRBD2. This CDR3 is built from 14 residues. J gave up 5 bases and V 5 bases, and 2 bases lay outside the gene matches. Germline V CDR1 and CDR2: SGHRS, YFSETQ. The CDR3 protein is CASRTSGSTGELFF. DNA for the CDR3: TGCGCCAGCAGAACTAGCGGGAGTACCGGGGAGCTGTTTTTT.

The chain joins TRBV28 to TRBJ2-1; D possibly corresponds to TRBD2 (7 bases). The CDR3 runs to 14 residues. CDR1 MDHEN and CDR2 SYDVKM come from the germline V gene. V was pared by 7 bases and J by 8 bases, with 18 bases between. In DNA form, the CDR3 reads TGTGCCAGCAACACCCACGGGGGGCTTGATGAGCAGTTCTTC. Its protein product is CASNTHGGLDEQFF.

This clone came up once. V usage is TRBV6-5 and J usage is TRBJ1-2; perhaps TRBD1 as D (6 bases). Germline loops: CDR1 MNHEY, CDR2 SVGAGI. The CDR3 extends over 13 amino acids. The V and J ends lost 7 bases and 7 bases respectively, with 16 bases between them. CDR3 in DNA: TGTGCCAGCATTAGGGGGGGTCGGGGTGGCTACACCTTC. Protein sequence: CASIRGGRGGYTF.

The chain uses TRBV6-6 and TRBJ2-7; possible D gene TRBD2, 5 bases. Germline values: CDR1 MNHNY, CDR2 SVGAGI (reference sequence). The V gene lost 2 bases and the J gene lost 6 bases, with 17 bases spanning the gap. The CDR3 sequence is 15 residues long. The CDR3 region has the DNA TGTGCCAGCAGTTACCAGGAGGCCCTTATGGGCGAGCAGTACTTC. Translating it yields CASSYQEALMGEQYF.

The chain carries TRBV2 and TRBJ1-5; D uncertain. V lost 2 bases and J lost 3, with 11 bases in between. The germline gives CDR1 SNHLY, CDR2 FYNNEI. The CDR3 runs 15 residues. The CDR3 coding sequence is TGTGCCAGCAGTGAATCAGGACTTTACAATCAGCCCCAGCATTTT. Residues: CASSESGLYNQPQHF.

The V and J genes are TRBV6-5 and TRBJ1-2, with unresolved D. CDR3 length: 16 residues. V lost 2 bases and J lost 0, with 13 bases in between. CDR1 and CDR2 (germline): MNHEY, SVGAGI. CDR3 sequence reads: CASSYLYRGANYGYTF. The CDR3 bases are TGTGCCAGCAGTTACCTCTACCGTGGAGCTAACTATGGCTACACCTTC.

The genes are TRBV19 and TRBJ1-5, with 7 bases aligning to TRBD1. The CDR3 extends over 17 amino acids. The ends lost 5 bases at V and 4 bases at J; junction bases unmatched: 14. Germline V CDR1 and CDR2: LNHDA, SQIVND (reference sequence). CDR3 sequence (DNA): TGTGCCAGTAGTCCGACACAGGGGACCCCACCGAATCAGCCCCAGCATTTT. It yields the protein CASSPTQGTPPNQPQHF.

The chain employs TRBV6-5 and TRBJ2-7, with D possibly TRBD1 on 6 matching bases. Germline V gives CDR1 MNHEY, CDR2 SVGAGI. V lost 6 bases to trimming and J lost 2 bases, with 17 bases between them. The CDR3 has 15 amino acids. The CDR3 region has the DNA TGTGCCAGCAGCCGTACAGAACAGGGCACCTACGAGCAGTACTTC. The encoded protein is CASSRTEQGTYEQYF.

This sequence joins TRBV9 and TRBJ2-6; no clear D gene. The CDR3 contains 18 residues. Looked up from germline, CDR1 is SGDLS and CDR2 is YYNGEE. The ends were cut back, 0 bases at V and 0 bases at J, with 13 bases in the middle. CDR3 nucleotide sequence: TGTGCCAGCAGCGTAGGTCCCCTTACAACCTCTGGGGCCAACGTCCTGACTTTC. Translation: CASSVGPLTTSGANVLTF.

This clone was seen just once. CDR3 coding DNA: TGTGCCAGCAGGACCCCCTGGGATGAGCAGTTCTTC. It translates to CASRTPWDEQFF. This chain links TRBV6-5 with TRBJ2-1, with no clear D. Germline V gives CDR1 MNHEY, CDR2 SVGAGI. The ends were cut back, 6 bases at V and 8 bases at J, with 11 bases in the middle. The CDR3 consists of 12 residues.